This T cell receptor (beta chain) was recorded in a study of cytomegalovirus exposure and HLA in healthy donors. Overall study results and limits: The study designated 150 to 200 TCR beta chains cytomegalovirus-associated.

Every donor was a healthy person donating bone marrow. The germline V gene encodes CDR1 SGHAT and CDR2 FQNNGV. J lost 3 bases, V lost 2 bases, and 9 bases had no gene match. This CDR3 has 16 amino acids. Primers for the PCR totalled 60 Vbeta and 13 Jbeta. The table came from immunoSEQ multiplex PCR; TCRdb's copy has only in-frame clones and leaves some out. The sample consists of over 100,000 clones, 60% to 85% of them appearing once. Comments on this clone: The antigen is not known.

The sequenced sample was PBMCs. V gene TRBV11-2 combines with J gene TRBJ1-1; TRBD1 agrees at 7 bases. The TCR originated in a female donor in good health and CMV-seronegative. CDR3: CASSLSWVGGDTEAFF. CDR3 nucleotides: TGTGCCAGCAGCTTAAGTTGGGTAGGGGGCGACACTGAAGCTTTCTTT.